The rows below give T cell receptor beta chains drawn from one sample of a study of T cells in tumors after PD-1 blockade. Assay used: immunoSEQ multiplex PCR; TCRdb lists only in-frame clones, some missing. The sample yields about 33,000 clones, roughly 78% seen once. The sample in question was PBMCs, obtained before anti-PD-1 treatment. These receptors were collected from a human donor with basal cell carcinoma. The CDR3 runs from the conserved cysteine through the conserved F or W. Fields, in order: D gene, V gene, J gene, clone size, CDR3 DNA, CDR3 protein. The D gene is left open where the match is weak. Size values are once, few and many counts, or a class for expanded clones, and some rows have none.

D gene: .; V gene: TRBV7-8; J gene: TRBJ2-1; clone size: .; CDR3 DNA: TGTGCCAGCAGCCCCCGGCGTATGAGGCACAATGAGCAGTTCTTC; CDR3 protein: CASSPRRMRHNEQFF
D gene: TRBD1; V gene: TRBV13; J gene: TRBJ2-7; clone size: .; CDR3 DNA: TGTGCCAGCAGCCGAACAGGGGATTCGTACGAGCAGTACTTC; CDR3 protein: CASSRTGDSYEQYF
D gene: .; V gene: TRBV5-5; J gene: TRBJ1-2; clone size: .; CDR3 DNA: TGTGCCAGCAGCTTGGTATTTAACGACTATGGCTACACCTTC; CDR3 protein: CASSLVFNDYGYTF
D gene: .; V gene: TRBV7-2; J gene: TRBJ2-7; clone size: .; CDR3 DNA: TGTGCCAGCAGCCTACCTTTTCTCACTGGCGAGCAGTACTTC; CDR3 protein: CASSLPFLTGEQYF
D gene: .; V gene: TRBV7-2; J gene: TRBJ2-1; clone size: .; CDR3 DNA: TGTGCCAGCAGCTTAGGTGTCGCAGTTAATGAGCAGTTCTTC; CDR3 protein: CASSLGVAVNEQFF
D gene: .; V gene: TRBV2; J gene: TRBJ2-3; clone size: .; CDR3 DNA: TGTGCCAGCAGTCTACTAATAGCCGATACGCAGTATTTT; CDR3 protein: CASSLLIADTQYF
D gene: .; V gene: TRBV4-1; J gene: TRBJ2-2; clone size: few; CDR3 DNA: TGCGCCAGCAGCCAAGAGGCCGGGGAGCTGTTTTTT; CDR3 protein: CASSQEAGELFF
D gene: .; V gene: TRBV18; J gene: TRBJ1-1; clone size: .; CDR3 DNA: TGTGCCAGCTCACCCAGGGTCTTCTCGACGGACACTGAAGCTTTCTTT; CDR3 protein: CASSPRVFSTDTEAFF
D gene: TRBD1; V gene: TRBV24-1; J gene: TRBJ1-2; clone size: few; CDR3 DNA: TGTGCCACCAGTCAGGGGGGCGGCTACACCTTC; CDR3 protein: CATSQGGGYTF
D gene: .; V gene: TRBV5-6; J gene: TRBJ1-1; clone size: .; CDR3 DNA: TGTGCCAGCAGCGCGGGGCTCGGAACTGAAGCTTTCTTT; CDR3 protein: CASSAGLGTEAFF
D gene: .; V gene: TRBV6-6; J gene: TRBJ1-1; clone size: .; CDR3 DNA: TGTGCCAGCAGTTACCTAAAGGGTATGGACACTGAAGCTTTCTTT; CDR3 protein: CASSYLKGMDTEAFF
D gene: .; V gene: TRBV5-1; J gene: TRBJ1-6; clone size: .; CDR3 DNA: TGCGCCAGCAGCTTGGGAGACCTACGGGACGGGGCTGATTCACCCCTCCACTTT; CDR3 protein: CASSLGDLRDGADSPLHF
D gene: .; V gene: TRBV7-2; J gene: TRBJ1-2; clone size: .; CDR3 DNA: TGTGCCAGCAGCTTGCAGGGGATTCGAGATGGCTACACCTTC; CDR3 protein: CASSLQGIRDGYTF
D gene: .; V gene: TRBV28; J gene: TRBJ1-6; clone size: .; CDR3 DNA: TGTGCCAGCAGCTCGGGGTATTCACCCCTCCACTTT; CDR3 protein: CASSSGYSPLHF
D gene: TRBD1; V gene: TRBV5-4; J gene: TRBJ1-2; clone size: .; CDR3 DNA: TGTGCCAGCAGCCGCCAACGGACAGGGGATCCCTATGGCTACACCTTC; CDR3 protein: CASSRQRTGDPYGYTF
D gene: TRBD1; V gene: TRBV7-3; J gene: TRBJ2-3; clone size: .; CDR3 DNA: TGTGCCAGCAGCCCAAATGCTCGGGACAGTGGCGGAGATACGCAGTATTTT; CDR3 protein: CASSPNARDSGGDTQYF
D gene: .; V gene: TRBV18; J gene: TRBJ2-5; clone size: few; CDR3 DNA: TGTGCCAGCTCACCGCAAGAGACCCAGTACTTC; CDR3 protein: CASSPQETQYF
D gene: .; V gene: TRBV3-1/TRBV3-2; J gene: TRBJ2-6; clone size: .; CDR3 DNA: TGTGCCAGCAGCCCAAGCTTTCAGGCCAACGTCCTGACTTTC; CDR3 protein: CASSPSFQANVLTF
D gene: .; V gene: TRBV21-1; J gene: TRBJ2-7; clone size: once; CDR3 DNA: TGTGCCAGCAGCAAAGGACCGGGACTCCCTTTCCCATACGAGCAGTACTTC; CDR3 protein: CASSKGPGLPFPYEQYF
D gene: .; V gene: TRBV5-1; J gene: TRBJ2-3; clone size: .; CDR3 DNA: TGCGCCAGCAGCCCCTCCGGAAATACGCAGTATTTT; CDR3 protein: CASSPSGNTQYF